This TCR beta chain was recovered during a study of T cells after yellow fever vaccination. This CDR3 spans 17 amino acids. Germline loops: CDR1 SQVTM, CDR2 ANQGSEA. V was pared by 1 base and J by 10 bases, with 16 bases of the junction left unmatched. Synthesis of TCR cDNA relied on 5'RACE template switching, which attached a universal primer site and UMIs. TCRdb called the 5' RACE reads again in MiXCR, with one record for every CDR3 protein. The repertoire has about 550,000 distinct CDR3 sequences, roughly 19% of them found once; the top ten carry roughly 13%. The sequenced sample was PBMCs, obtained 15 days after the yellow fever booster vaccination. This receptor was identified in a man between 25 and 39 years old who received the YFV17D yellow fever vaccine. The chain recombines TRBV29-1 with TRBJ2-4, with TRBD2 matching 10 bases. The CDR3 loop is CSVEGTVLAGASGIQYF. CDR3 DNA sequence: TGCAGCGTTGAAGGTACCGTGCTAGCGGGAGCTTCGGGAATTCAGTACTTC.